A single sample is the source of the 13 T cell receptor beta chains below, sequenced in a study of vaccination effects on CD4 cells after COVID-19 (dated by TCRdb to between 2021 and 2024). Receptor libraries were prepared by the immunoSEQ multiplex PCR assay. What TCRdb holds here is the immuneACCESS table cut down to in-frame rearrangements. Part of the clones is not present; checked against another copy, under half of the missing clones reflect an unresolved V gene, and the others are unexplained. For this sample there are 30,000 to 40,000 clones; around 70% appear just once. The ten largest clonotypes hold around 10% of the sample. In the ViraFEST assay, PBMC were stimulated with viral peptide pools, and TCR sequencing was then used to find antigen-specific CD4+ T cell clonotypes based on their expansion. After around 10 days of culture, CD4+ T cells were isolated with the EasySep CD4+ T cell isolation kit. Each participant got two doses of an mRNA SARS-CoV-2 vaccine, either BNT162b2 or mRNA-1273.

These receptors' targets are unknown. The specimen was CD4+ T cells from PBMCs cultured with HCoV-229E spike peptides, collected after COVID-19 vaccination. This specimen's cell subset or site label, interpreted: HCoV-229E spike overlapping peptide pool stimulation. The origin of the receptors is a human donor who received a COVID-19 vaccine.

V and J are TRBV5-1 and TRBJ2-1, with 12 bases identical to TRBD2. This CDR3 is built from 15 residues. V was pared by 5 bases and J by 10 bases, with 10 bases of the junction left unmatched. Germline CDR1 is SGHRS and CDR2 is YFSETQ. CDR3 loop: CASRGLAGNHGEQFF. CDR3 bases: TGCGCCAGCAGGGGACTAGCGGGCAACCACGGGGAGCAGTTCTTC. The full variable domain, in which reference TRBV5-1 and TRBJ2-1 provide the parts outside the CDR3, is KAGVTQTPRYLIKTRGQQVTLSCSPISGHRSVSWYQQTPGQGLQFLFEYFSETQRNKGNFPGRFSGRQFSNSRSEMNVSTLELGDSALYLCASRGLAGNHGEQFFGPGTRLTVL.

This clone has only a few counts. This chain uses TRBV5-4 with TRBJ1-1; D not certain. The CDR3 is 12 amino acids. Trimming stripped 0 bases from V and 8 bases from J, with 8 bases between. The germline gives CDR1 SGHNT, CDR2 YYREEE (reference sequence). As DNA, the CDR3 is TGTGCCAGCAGCTTGGAAGTGGGAGAAGCTTTCTTT. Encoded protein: CASSLEVGEAFF.

Written as DNA, the CDR3 is TGTGCCAGTAAACTAGCGGGGGAGCAGTACTTC. Protein: CASKLAGEQYF. The chain carries TRBV27 and TRBJ2-7, with 10 bases fitting TRBD2. This CDR3 contains 11 residues. V lost 9 bases to trimming and J lost 7 bases; unmatched junction nucleotides: 3. Germline CDR1 reads MNHEY; CDR2 reads SMNVEV (reference sequence).

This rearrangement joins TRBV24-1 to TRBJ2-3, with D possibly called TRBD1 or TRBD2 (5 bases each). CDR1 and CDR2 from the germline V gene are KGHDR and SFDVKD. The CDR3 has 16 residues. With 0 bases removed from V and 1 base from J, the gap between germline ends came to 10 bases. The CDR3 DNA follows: TGTGCCACCAGTGATTTGATTGGGGGTCGCACAGATACGCAGTATTTT. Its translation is CATSDLIGGRTDTQYF.

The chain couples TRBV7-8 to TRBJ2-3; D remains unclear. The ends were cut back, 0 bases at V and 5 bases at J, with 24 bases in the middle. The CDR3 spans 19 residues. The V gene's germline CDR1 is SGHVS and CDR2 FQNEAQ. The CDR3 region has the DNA TGTGCCAGCAGCTTAGCCCAGGCTCGTTTTTTTGGCACCGGAGATACGCAGTATTTT. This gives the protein CASSLAQARFFGTGDTQYF.

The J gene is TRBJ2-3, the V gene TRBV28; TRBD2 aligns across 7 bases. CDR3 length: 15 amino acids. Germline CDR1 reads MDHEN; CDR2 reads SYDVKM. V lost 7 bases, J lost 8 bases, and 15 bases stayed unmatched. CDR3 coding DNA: TGTGCCAGCACCACATATAGCGGGCTCCAGCGTACGCAGTATTTT. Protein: CASTTYSGLQRTQYF.

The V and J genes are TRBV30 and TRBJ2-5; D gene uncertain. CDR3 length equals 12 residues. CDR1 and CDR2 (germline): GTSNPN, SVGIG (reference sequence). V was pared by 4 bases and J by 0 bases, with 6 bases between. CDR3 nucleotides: TGTGCCTGGAAGAAAAACCAAGAGACCCAGTACTTC. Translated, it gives CAWKKNQETQYF. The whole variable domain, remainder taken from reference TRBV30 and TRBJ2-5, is SQTIHQWPATLVQPVGSPLSLECTVEGTSNPNLYWYRQAAGRGLQLLFYSVGIGQISSEVPQNLSASRPQDRQFILSSKKLLLSDSGFYLCAWKKNQETQYFGPGTRLLVL.

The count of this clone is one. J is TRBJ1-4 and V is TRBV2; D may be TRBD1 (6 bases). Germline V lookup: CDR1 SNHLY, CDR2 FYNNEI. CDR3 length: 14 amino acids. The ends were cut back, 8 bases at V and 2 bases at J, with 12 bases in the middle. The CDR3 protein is CASHTGATNEKLFF. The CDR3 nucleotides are TGTGCCAGCCACACGGGGGCGACTAATGAAAAACTGTTTTTT.

The DNA for the CDR3 is TGTGCCAGCAGCGCCGGACAGGGAAGGGCCCTGAACACTGAAGCTTTCTTT. It specifies CASSAGQGRALNTEAFF. The rearrangement uses TRBV7-9 and TRBJ1-1; 8 bases are shared with TRBD1. V trimming: 5 bases; J trimming: 0 bases; junction bases outside the gene matches: 11. In germline, CDR1 is SEHNR, CDR2 FQNEAQ (reference sequence). The CDR3 is 17 amino acids.

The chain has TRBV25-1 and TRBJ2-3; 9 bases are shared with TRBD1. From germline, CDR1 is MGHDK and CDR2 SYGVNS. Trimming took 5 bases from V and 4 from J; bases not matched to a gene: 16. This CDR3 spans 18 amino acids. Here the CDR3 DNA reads TGTGCCAGCAGTTCAAACGCGGGGACAGGGTACCGACCAGATACGCAGTATTTT. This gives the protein CASSSNAGTGYRPDTQYF.

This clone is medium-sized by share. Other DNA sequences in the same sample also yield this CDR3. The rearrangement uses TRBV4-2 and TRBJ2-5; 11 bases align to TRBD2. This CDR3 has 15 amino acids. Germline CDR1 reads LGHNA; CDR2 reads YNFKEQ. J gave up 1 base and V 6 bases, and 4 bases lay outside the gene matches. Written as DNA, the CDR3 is TGTGCCAGCAGTCAGACTAGCGGGGTCCAAGAGACCCAGTACTTC. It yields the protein CASSQTSGVQETQYF.

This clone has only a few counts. CDR3 region: CASSLGLAGYYEQYF. The CDR3 nucleotides are TGTGCCAGCAGTTTGGGACTAGCGGGATATTACGAGCAGTACTTC. The chain carries TRBV6-2 or TRBV6-3 and TRBJ2-7; TRBD2 aligns across 13 bases. There are 15 residues in the CDR3. The V gene's germline CDR1 is MNHEY and CDR2 SVGEGT. Unmatched junction bases numbered 4, after V lost 4 bases and J lost 4 bases.

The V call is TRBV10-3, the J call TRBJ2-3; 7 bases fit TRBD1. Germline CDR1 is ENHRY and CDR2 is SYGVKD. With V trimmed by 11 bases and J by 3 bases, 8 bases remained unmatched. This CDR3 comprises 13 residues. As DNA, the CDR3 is TGTGCCTCAACCGGGACAGTGACAGATACGCAGTATTTT. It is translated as CASTGTVTDTQYF.